A single sample gave rise to the 20 T cell receptor beta chains below, sequenced in a study of T cell changes during pregnancy in multiple sclerosis. Libraries were prepared by immunoSEQ multiplex PCR; TCRdb keeps only in-frame clonotypes and omits some of them. The data contain about 69,000 clones, approximately 90% of them seen just once; the ten biggest clones take up 3% to 3.5%. The material was peripheral blood, obtained before pregnancy. All receptors derive from a female donor with multiple sclerosis, enrolled in a pregnancy study.

This rearrangement joins TRBV19 to TRBJ1-2; the D is unclear. Trimming cost V 0 bases and J 5 bases, with 7 bases left between them. Germline CDR1 LNHDA, CDR2 SQIVND (reference sequence). This CDR3 region has 13 residues. The CDR3 loop is CASSIDPQYGYTF. Written as DNA, the CDR3 is TGTGCCAGTAGTATAGATCCCCAGTATGGCTACACCTTC.

The chain employs TRBV30 and TRBJ2-1, with D possibly matching TRBD2 (5 bases). The germline gives CDR1 GTSNPN, CDR2 SVGIG (reference sequence). V lost 8 bases and J lost 3, with 14 bases in between. CDR3 length: 13 residues. The CDR3 DNA reads TGTGCCGAGGACCGGGGTGGCTACAATGAGCAGTTCTTC. This gives the protein CAEDRGGYNEQFF.

The V call is TRBV5-1, the J call TRBJ1-4, with 7 positions matching TRBD1. J gave up 3 bases and V 7 bases, and 9 bases lay outside the gene matches. CDR1 is SGHRS, CDR2 YFSETQ, per germline. The CDR3 is 15 residues long. The CDR3 region is CASSLAGQSNEKLFF. The CDR3 bases are TGCGCCAGCTCGTTGGCGGGACAGTCTAATGAAAAACTGTTTTTT.

The chain links TRBV30 to TRBJ2-7; TRBD2 matches 7 bases. This CDR3 spans 15 amino acids. The V gene's germline CDR1 is GTSNPN and CDR2 SVGIG (reference sequence). The trim removed 1 base at V and 6 bases at J, leaving 12 bases unmatched. The CDR3 coding sequence is TGTGCCTGGAGTGGACCTAGCGTGGGGGGGGGCGAGCAGTACTTC. Protein sequence: CAWSGPSVGGGEQYF.

The V and J genes are TRBV29-1 and TRBJ2-7; 10 positions match TRBD2. Germline V gene lookup returns CDR1 SQVTM and CDR2 ANQGSEA. This CDR3 is 15 amino acids long. V shed 0 bases and J 2 bases; nucleotides not matched to a gene: 4. The CDR3 spells CSVEDRLAGTYEQYF. In nucleotides, the CDR3 is TGCAGCGTTGAAGATCGACTAGCGGGTACCTACGAGCAGTACTTC.

This clone was seen only a few times. This chain uses TRBV30 with TRBJ1-5, with 7 bases lining up with TRBD1. Germline-derived CDR1 and CDR2 are GTSNPN and SVGIG (reference sequence). The CDR3 totals 14 residues. The J segment lost 2 bases and the V segment lost 4 bases, leaving 5 bases of the junction unmatched. CDR3 loop: CAWNRQGRNQPQHF. The DNA for the CDR3 is TGTGCCTGGAACAGACAGGGCCGCAATCAGCCCCAGCATTTT.

The gene calls are TRBV9 and TRBJ1-3; D uncertain. Germline V gives CDR1 SGDLS, CDR2 YYNGEE. This CDR3 is built from 17 residues. The germline V and J ends were trimmed by 0 bases and 0 bases, with 13 bases remaining between them. CDR3 loop: CASSVEGYSFSGNTIYF. Here the CDR3 DNA reads TGTGCCAGCAGCGTAGAAGGTTACAGCTTCTCTGGAAACACCATATATTTT.

The V and J genes are TRBV2 and TRBJ1-4, with a tentative D call TRBD1 (5 bases). Germline assignment: CDR1 SNHLY and CDR2 FYNNEI. Trimming left V 8 bases short and J 7 bases short, with 14 bases between. The CDR3 sequence is 13 residues long. In DNA form, the CDR3 reads TGTGCCAGCGTCGGGGACTTAGGTGAAAAACTGTTTTTT. This translates into CASVGDLGEKLFF.

V is TRBV5-1 and J is TRBJ1-2, with TRBD1 identical over 7 bases. CDR3 length: 16 amino acids. Per the germline V gene, CDR1 is SGHRS and CDR2 is YFSETQ. V lost 3 bases, J lost 3 bases, and 11 bases stayed unmatched. CDR3 region: CASSSHLQGLDYGYTF. The CDR3 DNA reads TGCGCCAGCAGCTCACACTTACAGGGGTTGGACTATGGCTACACCTTC.

The rearrangement links TRBV2 to TRBJ2-3, with TRBD2 identical over 13 bases. V gave up 7 bases and J gave up 6 bases; unmatched junction bases: 7. Germline CDR1 reads SNHLY; CDR2 reads FYNNEI. This CDR3 has 15 amino acids. This CDR3 is CASNALAGGRDTQYF. The CDR3, as DNA: TGTGCCAGCAACGCACTAGCGGGAGGGAGGGATACGCAGTATTTT.

This chain uses TRBV7-9 with TRBJ2-7, with 9 positions matching TRBD1. CDR3 size: 14 residues. The V segment lost 5 bases and the J segment 2 bases; nucleotides outside the gene matches: 4. Per germline, CDR1 SEHNR and CDR2 FQNEAQ (reference sequence). CDR3 region: CASSTGQGAYEQYF. The CDR3 DNA is TGTGCCAGCAGCACGGGACAGGGAGCCTACGAGCAGTACTTC. The whole variable domain, remainder taken from reference TRBV7-9 and TRBJ2-7, is DTGVSQNPRHKITKRGQNVTFRCDPISEHNRLYWYRQTLGQGPEFLTYFQNEAQLEKSRLLSDRFSAERPKGSFSTLEIQRTEQGDSAMYLCASSTGQGAYEQYFGPGTRLTVT.

The V and J genes are TRBV9 and TRBJ2-7, with 9 bases matching TRBD1. Germline V gives CDR1 SGDLS, CDR2 YYNGEE. This CDR3 is built from 15 residues. Germline trimming cut 2 bases from V and 3 bases from J; bases unmatched to any gene: 6. CDR3 protein: CASSVTGTGFYEQYF. For the CDR3, the DNA is TGTGCCAGCAGCGTCACTGGGACAGGGTTCTACGAGCAGTACTTC.

This clone was observed a single time. The chain has TRBV7-9 and TRBJ1-2, with 9 positions matching TRBD1. V dropped 4 bases and J dropped 7; count of bases not matched to a gene: 4. Germline loops: CDR1 SEHNR, CDR2 FQNEAQ (reference sequence). The CDR3 extends over 13 amino acids. CDR3 in amino acids: CASSSTGGRGYTF. DNA of the CDR3: TGTGCCAGCAGCTCCACAGGGGGCCGTGGCTACACCTTC.

The chain joins TRBV30 to TRBJ2-7; 11 nucleotides match TRBD2. The CDR3 totals 14 residues. The germline V gene has CDR1 GTSNPN and CDR2 SVGIG (reference sequence). With V trimmed by 2 bases and J by 9 bases, 9 bases remained unmatched. The CDR3 loop reads CAWSPTSTSGTQYF. The CDR3 nucleotides are TGTGCCTGGAGTCCAACCTCGACTAGCGGGACGCAGTACTTC.

Only one count was recorded for this clone. V usage is TRBV27 and J usage is TRBJ1-2; unclear D gene. The CDR3 has 13 residues. Germline loops: CDR1 MNHEY, CDR2 SMNVEV (reference sequence). The germline V and J ends were trimmed by 3 bases and 2 bases, with 7 bases remaining between them. CDR3 protein: CASSFGGNYGYTF. Here the CDR3 DNA reads TGTGCCAGCAGTTTCGGAGGGAACTATGGCTACACCTTC.

This clone was seen more than once but under ten times. V is TRBV19 and J is TRBJ2-1; 12 bases align to TRBD2. This CDR3 is 19 amino acids long. Germline V gives CDR1 LNHDA, CDR2 SQIVND (reference sequence). Trimming cost V 3 bases and J 9 bases; bases outside gene matches: 18. The CDR3 here is CASSIAPGLLAGGRSEQFF. In nucleotides, the CDR3 is TGTGCCAGTAGTATCGCCCCGGGGCTCCTAGCGGGGGGGCGGAGTGAGCAGTTCTTC.

Concerning this clone: One end of the junction is discordant with germline, which a read error may explain. The chain is built from TRBV6-1 and TRBJ1-1, with TRBD1 matching 11 bases. This CDR3 contains 17 residues. In germline, CDR1 is MNHNS, CDR2 SASEGT. CDR3 loop: CASSESRTGGANAEAFF. In nucleotides, the CDR3 is TGTGCCAGCAGTGAATCTCGGACAGGGGGCGCGAACGCTGAAGCTTTCTTT.

This rearrangement joins TRBV7-2 to TRBJ1-4; D may be TRBD1 (6 bases). The germline CDR1 and CDR2 sequences are SGHTA and FQGNSA. Trimming shortened V by 6 bases and J by 4 bases, and 12 bases separated the two germline ends. This CDR3 contains 14 residues. The CDR3 DNA reads as TGTGCCAGCAGGGGAACAGGGAGTAATGAAAAACTGTTTTTT. Translating it yields CASRGTGSNEKLFF.

V gene TRBV2 combines with J gene TRBJ2-1, with a possible D match to TRBD2 (5 bases). CDR3 size: 14 residues. The germline V gene encodes CDR1 SNHLY and CDR2 FYNNEI. V was trimmed by 7 bases and J by 6 bases, leaving 16 bases between them. This CDR3 is CASTGEGAINEQFF. The CDR3 DNA follows: TGTGCCAGCACCGGAGAGGGCGCCATCAATGAGCAGTTCTTC.

The chain combines TRBV6-5 with TRBJ2-7; D possibly corresponds to TRBD2 (6 bases). The CDR3 contains 13 residues. Deletions cut 7 bases from V and 3 bases from J, with 13 bases between. Germline V gene sequence: CDR1 MNHEY, CDR2 SVGAGI. CDR3 sequence: CASTRGEYYEQYF. CDR3 nucleotide sequence: TGTGCCAGCACCCGCGGGGAGTACTACGAGCAGTACTTC.